The following is a T cell receptor (beta chain) sequence with its context. Its recognized antigen is unknown. Within one base of it there is no much larger clone, and no base qualities were kept. The junction carries 23 bases between V and J, which are trimmed by 11 bases and 3 bases respectively. From the cysteine through the valine, the CDR3 covers 15 amino acids. Kept here is only the CDR3 DNA, which spans 45 bases and is read in frame from base 1. The sample's treatment or condition, from its label and the paper: live attenuated yellow fever vaccine strain. At each blood-draw timepoint, two biological replicates of bulk PBMCs were collected. A standard Ficoll-Paque protocol was used to isolate PBMCs from peripheral blood. RNA was extracted with TriZol from bulk PBMCs, CD4 and CD8 fractions, and dextramer-positive and dextramer-negative fractions. This sample stems from a study of T cells after yellow fever vaccination (dated by TCRdb to the late 2010s). General notes on the study: The SMART-Seq v4 Ultra Low Input RNA kit was used to prepare libraries from fractions with low cell numbers. Two healthy male donors, one aged 18 to 29 and one aged 30 to 40 years, were included in the cohort. To follow T-cell clones before and after both primary and booster YFV17D yellow fever vaccination, bulk TCR alpha and beta repertoires underwent longitudinal sequencing. Blood samples were taken at several timepoints before and after primary and secondary immunization, and bulk PBMC replicates and cell subsets were isolated.

The paper as a whole reports these results and caveats: Only a couple of donors were included in the study, so the extent to which the findings can be generalized is limited. Most clones expanded after primary vaccination (approximately 96% of CD4 and over 80% of CD8) were re-detected after the booster, suggesting that broad memory maintenance occurred. The secondary T-cell response was found to be weaker but faster than the primary response, with a peak reached on day 5 rather than on day 15. A small fraction of clonotypes appeared in both the CD4 and CD8 compartments, likely as a result of convergent recombination. Computational filtering was required because FACS-sorted repertoires could contain abundant contaminating clonotypes from the bulk population.

TCRdb lists the instrument as Illumina NovaSeq 6000. TCR cDNA was synthesized by 5'RACE template switching, through which a universal primer site and unique molecular identifiers were introduced. cDNA synthesis was primed from both the TCR alpha and TCR beta constant segments. Library amplification involved two PCR steps, and the second step added sample barcodes and sequencing adapters. Sequencing of the libraries was done on either Illumina HiSeq 2500 (2x100 bp) or NovaSeq (2x150 bp). The published analysis was carried out like this. Reads were demultiplexed and collapsed into UMI consensus sequences with MIGEC, and V(D)J alignment was performed with MiXCR. Vaccine-responding clonotypes were identified with edgeR using replicate PBMC samples, with FDR below 0.01 and a log2 fold change above 5 up to day 15 being required. Each bulk clonotype received a CD4 or CD8 identity based on whether the sequenced CD4 or CD8 repertoire contained that clonotype at higher abundance. TCRdb handled the public reads itself, with Q25 trimming in fastp and clone calling in MiXCR, and kept productive beta chains. Rows with one shared CDR3 protein collapse into an entry with the most common genes and DNA. The V and J calls shown here were made by TCRdb, not taken from the authors' results. The sample yields roughly 330,000 distinct CDR3 sequences; roughly 4% were counted once. The ten largest make up approximately 24% of the sample.

The V gene is TRBV12-3 or TRBV12-4 and the J gene is TRBJ2-7; 7 matching bases give a weak D call of TRBD1. This sample comprised PBMCs, obtained 5 days after the yellow fever booster vaccination. The source of this sequence is a man between 18 and 29 years old who received the YFV17D yellow fever vaccine. The CDR3 protein: CARYRRGRGIYEQYV. DNA sequence: TGTGCCCGCTATCGAAGGGGGCGCGGGATCTACGAGCAGTACGTC.